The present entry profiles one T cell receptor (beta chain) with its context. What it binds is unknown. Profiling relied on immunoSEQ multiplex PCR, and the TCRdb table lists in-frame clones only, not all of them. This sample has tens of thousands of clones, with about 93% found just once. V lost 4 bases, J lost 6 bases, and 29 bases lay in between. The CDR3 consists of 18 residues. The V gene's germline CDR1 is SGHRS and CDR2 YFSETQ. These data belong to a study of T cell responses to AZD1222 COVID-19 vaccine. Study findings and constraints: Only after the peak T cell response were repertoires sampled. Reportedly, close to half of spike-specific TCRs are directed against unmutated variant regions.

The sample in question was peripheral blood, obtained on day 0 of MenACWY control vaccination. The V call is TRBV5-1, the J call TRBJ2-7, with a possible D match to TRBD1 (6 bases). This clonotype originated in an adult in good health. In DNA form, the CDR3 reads TGCGCCAGCAGCCCGGGATACGTTATGAGGGGGACCTCCGGCGAGCAGTACTTC. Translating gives CASSPGYVMRGTSGEQYF.